The 15 T cell receptor beta chains below come from one sample, sequenced in a study of metastatic and nonmetastatic thyroid tumors. TCRdb re-called clones from the PCR reads using MiXCR. Here the sample spans about 30,000 clones, roughly 25% being singletons. All patients reached thyroid surgery having received no treatment beforehand. Sequenced sample: blood. These receptors all stem from a female donor with papillary thyroid cancer or a benign thyroid nodule (not recorded which). Some clones in this sample may be carry-over from other donors' samples.

This clone was counted at least ten times. The rearrangement joins TRBV12-3 or TRBV12-4 to TRBJ2-2; tentatively, D is TRBD1 (6 bases). This CDR3 has 16 amino acids. The V end lost 5 bases, the J end lost 0 bases, and 13 bases lay between the germline ends. CDR3 region: CASSLLGAANTGELFF. The CDR3 region has the DNA TGTGCCAGCAGTCTCCTGGGGGCAGCGAACACCGGGGAGCTGTTTTTT.

Worth noting for this clone: No conserved phenylalanine or tryptophan is present at the end of the CDR3, so a read error is the likely explanation. The gene calls are TRBV28 and TRBJ1-5; D is ambiguous. Germline values: CDR1 MDHEN, CDR2 SYDVKM. There are 14 residues in the CDR3. V shed 6 bases and J shed 4 bases, with 13 bases lying between them. DNA of the CDR3: TGTGCCAGCAGATCAGTCGGAGGAAATCAGCCCCAGCATTTG. Translation: CASRSVGGNQPQHL.

In regard to this clone: At one of its ends the junction is not consistent with the germline gene, which may arise from a read error. CDR3 sequence: CAVHKGHWETQYF. For the CDR3, the DNA is TGTGCCGTCCACAAGGGGCACTGGGAGACCCAGTACTTT. The J gene is TRBJ2-5, the V gene TRBV11-1; TRBD1 or TRBD2 may be the D gene (5 bases each). There are 13 residues in the CDR3. Germline V CDR1 and CDR2: SGHAT, FQDESV (reference sequence).

This clone came up many times. This sequence joins TRBV28 and TRBJ1-1; D uncertain. The germline V and J ends were trimmed by 7 bases and 1 base, with 13 bases remaining between them. The CDR3 totals 14 residues. Germline loops: CDR1 MDHEN, CDR2 SYDVKM. The CDR3 loop reads CASNSWQSNTEAFF. The CDR3 DNA is TGTGCCAGCAACTCTTGGCAGTCGAACACTGAAGCTTTCTTT.

This clone was picked up many times. V usage is TRBV10-3 and J usage is TRBJ2-1, with TRBD1 as a possible D gene (6 bases). Trimming took 5 bases from V and 12 from J, leaving 14 bases between them. CDR1 ENHRY and CDR2 SYGVKD come from the germline V gene. The CDR3 totals 12 residues. DNA for the CDR3: TGTGCCATCAGTCTTGCAGGACAGAGGCAGTTCTTC. It translates to CAISLAGQRQFF.

This clone was seen ten or more times. The rearrangement links TRBV11-3 to TRBJ1-2; D remains unclear. Germline CDR1 reads SGHNT; CDR2 reads YENEEA. This CDR3 spans 12 amino acids. V dropped 5 bases and J dropped 8 bases, with 12 bases sitting between them. Here the CDR3 DNA reads TGTGCCAGCAGCCCCGGTCTGGGAGGCTACACCTTC. It yields the protein CASSPGLGGYTF.

Sample share makes this clone medium-sized (0.01 to 0.1%). This chain uses TRBV19 with TRBJ2-1, with 12 bases lining up with TRBD2. Germline loops: CDR1 LNHDA, CDR2 SQIVND (reference sequence). This CDR3 has 18 residues. V lost 4 bases to trimming and J lost 0 bases; unmatched junction nucleotides: 7. CDR3 amino acids: CASSRGLAGLISYNEQFF. DNA of the CDR3: TGTGCCAGTAGTAGGGGACTAGCGGGTCTAATCTCCTACAATGAGCAGTTCTTC.

For this clone: It may be a read error: a sequence one base away is much more abundant. This chain links TRBV4-2 with TRBJ2-1, with D tentatively TRBD1 or TRBD2 (8 bases each). The length of the CDR3 is 19 residues. CDR1 is LGHNA and CDR2 is YNFKEQ in the germline V gene. CDR3 residues: CASIQDRGSGRTSSNEQFF. For the CDR3, the DNA is TGTGCCAGCATCCAAGACAGGGGAAGTGGCAGGACTAGCTCGAATGAGCAGTTCTTC.

This clone has at least ten counts. The chain combines TRBV20-1 with TRBJ2-5; the D is unclear. In germline, CDR1 is DFQATT, CDR2 SNEGSKA (reference sequence). The CDR3 runs to 12 residues. Trimming shortened V by 2 bases and J by 5 bases, and 9 bases separated the two germline ends. The CDR3, as DNA: TGCAGTGCTAGACCTCCTGCGGAGACCCAGTACTTC. Its protein product is CSARPPAETQYF.

This clone was detected ten times or more. The chain carries TRBV5-1 and TRBJ1-1, with D uncertain. Trimming left V 3 bases short and J 3 bases short, with 15 bases between. Per germline, CDR1 SGHRS and CDR2 YFSETQ. CDR3 length: 15 amino acids. The chain's CDR3 is CASSSGVVGYTEAFF. CDR3 bases: TGCGCCAGCAGCTCTGGGGTGGTCGGTTACACTGAAGCTTTCTTT.

This clone was seen at least ten times. The V and J genes are TRBV12-5 and TRBJ1-6, with no clear D. The CDR3 runs to 13 residues. CDR1 and CDR2 from the germline V gene are LGHNT and FRNRAP. Deletions cut 1 base from V and 8 bases from J, with 6 bases between. The CDR3 is CASGLETDSPLHF. DNA of the CDR3: TGTGCTAGTGGTTTGGAAACCGATTCACCCCTCCACTTT.

This clone occurred a few times. J is TRBJ2-5 and V is TRBV6-5; D remains unclear. The germline CDR1 and CDR2 sequences are MNHEY and SVGAGI. V was clipped by 7 bases and J by 5 bases, with 8 bases between them. CDR3 length: 11 residues. The chain's CDR3 is CASIFGETQYF. The CDR3 nucleotides read TGTGCCAGCATTTTCGGTGAGACCCAGTACTTC.

In this sample, this clone turned up many times. CDR3 sequence reads: CASSPQPGLAKGGELFF. In nucleotides, the CDR3 is TGCGCCAGCAGTCCCCAACCGGGACTAGCGAAGGGCGGGGAGCTGTTTTTT. The chain recombines TRBV5-1 with TRBJ2-2, with 10 positions matching TRBD2. The CDR3 runs 17 residues. After removal of 5 bases from V and 7 bases from J, the junction contained 14 bases not matched to a gene. Germline values: CDR1 SGHRS, CDR2 YFSETQ.

This clone came up a few times. The chain couples TRBV6-1 to TRBJ2-2; no definite D call. From germline, CDR1 is MNHNS and CDR2 SASEGT. The CDR3 has 12 amino acids. V lost 7 bases and J lost 4, with 7 bases in between. The CDR3: CASTYITGELFF. As DNA, the CDR3 is TGTGCCAGCACGTACATCACCGGGGAGCTGTTTTTT.

By sample fraction, this clone is medium-sized. The chain recombines TRBV5-1 with TRBJ2-7; a possible D gene is TRBD2 (6 bases). V gave up 0 bases and J gave up 5 bases, with 15 bases separating them. Germline assignment: CDR1 SGHRS and CDR2 YFSETQ. The CDR3 sequence is 15 residues long. CDR3 loop: CASSLAATGVNEQYF. The CDR3 DNA sequence: TGCGCCAGCAGCTTGGCCGCAACGGGAGTAAACGAGCAGTACTTC.